These 32 T cell receptor beta chains originate from one sample sequenced in a study of blood T cell repertoires in COVID-19. Some clones are missing from TCRdb's copy, which holds only in-frame ones; the method was immunoSEQ multiplex PCR. The data contain about 350,000 clones, roughly 89% of them seen just once; the ten biggest clones take up around 3.9%. Sequencing used peripheral blood. Receptors were obtained from a woman aged 60-75 years with COVID-19, enrolled during active disease.

In its sample, this clone was seen a few times. The chain links TRBV19 to TRBJ2-1; D possibly corresponds to TRBD1 (5 bases). Trimming removed 4 bases from V and 8 bases from J, with 6 bases in between. Germline loops: CDR1 LNHDA, CDR2 SQIVND (reference sequence). The CDR3 has 11 amino acids. CDR3 protein: CASSTGYEQFF. The CDR3 coding sequence is TGTGCCAGTAGTACAGGGTATGAGCAGTTCTTC.

The chain links TRBV18 to TRBJ1-4, with a tentative D call TRBD1 (5 bases). V was shortened by 1 base and J by 5 bases, with 8 bases between the two germline ends. Germline V gene sequence: CDR1 KGHSH, CDR2 LQKENI. The length of the CDR3 is 14 residues. The CDR3 region is CASSPLQENEKLFF. The CDR3 DNA is TGTGCCAGCTCACCACTACAGGAGAATGAAAAACTGTTTTTT.

This chain links TRBV7-3 with TRBJ2-3, with 9 bases aligning to TRBD2. The CDR3 loop spans 15 amino acids. The germline gives CDR1 SGHTA, CDR2 FQGTGA. The V and J ends lost 1 base and 7 bases, in that order; junction bases with no gene match: 6. CDR3 residues: CASSLRGLATNTQYF. In nucleotides, the CDR3 is TGTGCCAGCAGCTTAAGGGGACTAGCTACGAATACGCAGTATTTT.

The genes are TRBV15 and TRBJ1-2, with TRBD1 matching over 8 bases. The CDR3 loop spans 17 amino acids. CDR1 LNHNV and CDR2 YYDKDF come from the germline V gene (reference sequence). V lost 1 base, J lost 7 bases, and 14 bases stayed unmatched. CDR3 protein: CATSRGYGTGYSSGYTF. CDR3 nucleotide sequence: TGTGCCACCAGCAGAGGGTACGGGACAGGTTATTCGAGTGGCTACACCTTC.

CDR3 in DNA: TGTGCCAGCAGCCAGGGACAGGGGGCTTTCTTT. It codes for CASSQGQGAFF. The chain uses TRBV7-9 and TRBJ1-1; TRBD1 matches at 10 bases. The CDR3 loop spans 11 amino acids. Germline trimming cut 5 bases from V and 11 bases from J; bases unmatched to any gene: 2. Looked up from germline, CDR1 is SEHNR and CDR2 is FQNEAQ (reference sequence).

The chain has TRBV30 and TRBJ1-2, with 10 bases identical to TRBD1. Germline-derived CDR1 and CDR2 are GTSNPN and SVGIG (reference sequence). Germline trimming cut 2 bases from V and 4 bases from J; bases unmatched to any gene: 16. This CDR3 contains 18 residues. DNA for the CDR3: TGTGCCTGGAGTACATCCATCCGGACAGGGGGGGTGGGCTATGGCTACACCTTC. It codes for CAWSTSIRTGGVGYGYTF.

The chain couples TRBV5-1 to TRBJ1-4, with unresolved D. This CDR3 has 15 amino acids. Germline loops: CDR1 SGHRS, CDR2 YFSETQ. V was cut by 4 bases and J by 3 bases, with 13 bases left in between. In DNA, the CDR3 is TGCGCCAGCAGCCCCCCCCAGAAACCTAATGAAAAACTGTTTTTT. It codes for CASSPPQKPNEKLFF.

V usage is TRBV5-1 and J usage is TRBJ2-2, with D unresolved. V dropped 2 bases and J dropped 1 base, with 9 bases sitting between them. The CDR3 has 15 amino acids. Germline V lookup: CDR1 SGHRS, CDR2 YFSETQ. CDR3 in DNA: TGCGCCAGCAGCTTTAGTGTCCAGAACACCGGGGAGCTGTTTTTT. It encodes CASSFSVQNTGELFF.

Notes on this clone: The identical CDR3 is also encoded by other nucleotide sequences in the sample. The chain is built from TRBV5-1 and TRBJ2-7, with 9 bases aligning to TRBD1. Germline CDR1 is SGHRS and CDR2 is YFSETQ. The CDR3 covers 14 residues. The junction had 2 bases not matched to a gene; V was cut back by 0 bases and J by 4 bases. CDR3 protein: CASSLDRGPYEQYF. For the CDR3, the DNA is TGCGCCAGCAGCTTGGACAGGGGGCCTTACGAGCAGTACTTC.

The CDR3 nucleotides are TGCGCCAGCAGCTTGGTTCCCGGTAGCACAGATACGCAGTATTTT. It codes for CASSLVPGSTDTQYF. The rearrangement links TRBV5-1 to TRBJ2-3; D is uncertain. V was trimmed by 0 bases and J by 0 bases, leaving 8 bases between them. The CDR3 sequence is 15 residues long. CDR1 is SGHRS and CDR2 is YFSETQ in the germline V gene.

The J gene is TRBJ1-4, the V gene TRBV10-2, with no clear D. Germline V lookup: CDR1 WSHSY, CDR2 SAAADI. Trimming took off 8 bases at V and 8 bases at J, with 6 bases between the two ends. There are 10 residues in the CDR3. The CDR3, as DNA: TGCGCCAGCCTAGACGAAAAACTGTTTTTT. This sequence encodes CASLDEKLFF.

The rearrangement uses TRBV6-6 and TRBJ1-4; TRBD1 is a possible D gene (5 bases). Trimming took 7 bases from V and 5 from J, leaving 11 bases between them. The CDR3 runs to 13 residues. Germline V gene sequence: CDR1 MNHNY, CDR2 SVGAGI (reference sequence). The CDR3 DNA reads TGTGCCAGCATCTTAGCAGGGAATGAAAAACTGTTTTTT. Encoded protein: CASILAGNEKLFF.

The rearrangement links TRBV5-6 to TRBJ1-5, with a tentative D call TRBD1 (6 bases). CDR1 and CDR2 from the germline V gene are SGHDT and YYEEEE. The CDR3 spans 15 residues. Trimming left V 2 bases short and J 4 bases short, with 13 bases between. CDR3 loop: CASSFSDRRNQPQHF. The DNA for the CDR3 is TGTGCCAGCAGCTTCTCCGACAGGCGTAATCAGCCCCAGCATTTT.

This clone was observed a handful of times. V is TRBV28 and J is TRBJ2-7, with 7 bases aligning to TRBD1. The V and J ends lost 6 bases and 7 bases, in that order; junction bases with no gene match: 15. This CDR3 has 15 residues. CDR1 is MDHEN, CDR2 SYDVKM, per germline. As DNA, the CDR3 is TGTGCCAGCAGCCCCATCGAGGTATTCAGGGGGGAGCAGTACTTC. Its protein is CASSPIEVFRGEQYF.

This chain joins TRBV3-1 (or the pseudogene TRBV3-2) and TRBJ2-3; D might be TRBD2 (5 bases). The CDR3 loop spans 12 amino acids. Germline V CDR1 and CDR2: LGHDT, YNNKEL (reference sequence). Trimming took 5 bases from V and 7 from J, leaving 10 bases between them. In DNA form, the CDR3 reads TGTGCCAGCAGCACCCCGGGGTATACGCAGTATTTT. Protein product: CASSTPGYTQYF.

About this clone: The identical CDR3 is also encoded by other nucleotide sequences in the sample. CDR3 sequence (DNA): TGCGCCAGCAGCCCTGGACAGGGGGCAGGGGGCTACACCTTC. Residues: CASSPGQGAGGYTF. This sequence joins TRBV5-1 and TRBJ1-2, with 11 bases identical to TRBD1. Germline values: CDR1 SGHRS, CDR2 YFSETQ. The CDR3 extends over 14 amino acids. V dropped 4 bases and J dropped 8; count of bases not matched to a gene: 7.

This clone was seen a few times. The chain recombines TRBV21-1 with TRBJ1-2. TRBV21-1 is listed as a pseudogene. There are 19 residues in the CDR3. The CDR3 DNA follows: TGTGCCAGCAGCAAATTGAGTTGCGATTACGGGGGGTGGTACTATGGCTACACCTTC. Encoded protein: CASSKLSCDYGGWYYGYTF.

V gene TRBV6-5 combines with J gene TRBJ1-2; 9 bases align to TRBD1. This CDR3 is 15 amino acids long. CDR1 and CDR2 from the germline V gene are MNHEY and SVGAGI. J gave up 4 bases and V 5 bases, and 8 bases lay outside the gene matches. CDR3 protein: CASSPWDRALYGYTF. The DNA for the CDR3 is TGTGCCAGCAGTCCTTGGGACAGGGCGCTCTATGGCTACACCTTC.

The chain joins TRBV28 to TRBJ1-5; TRBD1 aligns across 7 bases. Trimming removed 6 bases from V and 11 bases from J; junction bases left unmatched: 7. Per germline, CDR1 MDHEN and CDR2 SYDVKM. The CDR3 covers 12 residues. CDR3 amino acids: CASSWDSRAQHF. The CDR3 DNA sequence: TGTGCCAGCAGCTGGGACAGCAGGGCCCAGCATTTT. Full variable domain (outside the CDR3, taken from reference TRBV28 and TRBJ1-5): DVKVTQSSRYLVKRTGEKVFLECVQDMDHENMFWYRQDPGLGLRLIYFSYDVKMKEKGDIPEGYSVSREKKERFSLILESASTNQTSMYLCASSWDSRAQHFGDGTRLSIL.

The genes are TRBV18 and TRBJ2-7; TRBD2 matches at 11 bases. The CDR3 is made up of 15 amino acids. The V and J ends lost 0 bases and 4 bases, in that order; junction bases with no gene match: 2. Germline V gene sequence: CDR1 KGHSH, CDR2 LQKENI. The CDR3 region is CASSPPTSGAYEQYF. In nucleotides, the CDR3 is TGTGCCAGCTCACCACCGACTAGCGGGGCGTACGAGCAGTACTTC.

The CDR3 here is CASSLEGDHGYTF. The CDR3 DNA reads TGCGCCAGCAGCTTGGAAGGGGATCATGGCTACACCTTC. The chain couples TRBV5-1 to TRBJ1-2, with D possibly being TRBD1 (5 bases). CDR1 SGHRS and CDR2 YFSETQ come from the germline V gene. V shed 0 bases and J shed 6 bases, with 9 bases lying between them. This CDR3 has 13 amino acids.

The chain employs TRBV10-3 and TRBJ1-1; no clear D. The V end was cut by 10 bases, the J end by 0 bases, with 12 bases between. Germline values: CDR1 ENHRY, CDR2 SYGVKD. This CDR3 has 13 amino acids. CDR3 DNA: TGTGCCACCAGGCACGGTTTGAACACTGAAGCTTTCTTT. Translation: CATRHGLNTEAFF.

On this clone itself: A junction end diverges from the germline sequence, so it may reflect a read error. The CDR3 nucleotides are TGTGCCAGCCGTTTGCCGGGGGAATACGAGCAGTACTTC. Protein sequence: CASRLPGEYEQYF. This chain links TRBV28 with TRBJ2-7, with a tentative D call TRBD2 (6 bases). The CDR3 consists of 13 residues. From germline, CDR1 is MDHEN and CDR2 SYDVKM.

A single count supports this clone. The chain couples TRBV7-9 to TRBJ2-7; D possibly corresponds to TRBD2 (5 bases). Germline V gene data show CDR1 as SEHNR and CDR2 as FQNEAQ (reference sequence). V gave up 5 bases and J gave up 7 bases, with 15 bases separating them. The CDR3 totals 13 residues. CDR3 loop: CASSRRTDGEQYF. CDR3 DNA sequence: TGTGCCAGCAGCAGAAGGACTGACGGAGAGCAGTACTTC.

The chain employs TRBV12-3 or TRBV12-4 and TRBJ1-2; D is unclear. CDR3 size: 11 residues. V gave up 2 bases and J gave up 9 bases, with 7 bases separating them. CDR3 sequence reads: CASSLLSRYTF. The CDR3 region has the DNA TGTGCCAGCAGTTTATTATCCCGCTACACCTTC.

This sequence joins TRBV5-1 and TRBJ2-7; D is possibly TRBD1 (6 bases). The CDR3 totals 14 residues. The germline CDR1 and CDR2 sequences are SGHRS and YFSETQ. V shed 3 bases and J shed 3 bases, with 13 bases lying between them. CDR3 nucleotide sequence: TGCGCCAGCAGCTCCCTTGCCAGGGGCTACGAGCAGTACTTC. This gives the protein CASSSLARGYEQYF.

The chain joins TRBV7-9 to TRBJ2-1; tentative D call: TRBD2 (5 bases). Trimming left V 0 bases short and J 0 bases short, with 12 bases between. Germline lookup yields CDR1 SEHNR and CDR2 FQNEAQ (reference sequence). This CDR3 is built from 17 residues. The CDR3 bases are TGTGCCAGCAGCTTAGCCATTTCTGGGAGCTCCTACAATGAGCAGTTCTTC. Residues: CASSLAISGSSYNEQFF.

This clone showed up just once. J is TRBJ1-6 and V is TRBV19; tentatively, D is TRBD1 (5 bases). The V end lost 0 bases, the J end lost 9 bases, and 15 bases lay between the germline ends. CDR1 is LNHDA, CDR2 SQIVND, per germline (reference sequence). This CDR3 has 16 amino acids. CDR3 in amino acids: CASSIDHTGGRSPLHF. CDR3 sequence (DNA): TGTGCCAGTAGTATAGACCATACGGGGGGACGTTCACCCCTCCACTTT.

As to this clone: Other DNA sequences in this sample translate to the same CDR3. The chain employs TRBV18 and TRBJ1-1; D perhaps matches TRBD1 (6 bases). From germline, CDR1 is KGHSH and CDR2 LQKENI. With 2 bases removed from V and 5 bases from J, the gap between germline ends came to 9 bases. The CDR3 runs to 13 residues. The CDR3 is CASSPNRDTEAFF. CDR3 coding DNA: TGTGCCAGCTCACCAAACAGGGATACTGAAGCTTTCTTT.

The rearrangement links TRBV5-6 to TRBJ1-1; D is unclear. CDR3 size: 17 residues. Germline assignment: CDR1 SGHDT and CDR2 YYEEEE. V was clipped by 2 bases and J by 1 base, with 18 bases between them. CDR3 sequence reads: CASSLRKIDGRNTEAFF. CDR3 nucleotide sequence: TGTGCCAGCAGCTTACGCAAAATCGATGGCAGGAACACTGAAGCTTTCTTT.

The chain has TRBV13 and TRBJ1-4; D might be TRBD1 (6 bases). The CDR3 consists of 20 residues. From germline, CDR1 is PRHDT and CDR2 FYEKMQ (reference sequence). Deletions cut 0 bases from V and 7 bases from J, with 27 bases between. DNA for the CDR3: TGTGCCAGCAGCTTAGGCATCCAGGGGCCCCTAAACCATTGGACTGAAAAACTGTTTTTT. The encoded protein is CASSLGIQGPLNHWTEKLFF.

The chain couples TRBV19 to TRBJ1-5; D is unresolved. The CDR3 consists of 13 residues. CDR1 LNHDA and CDR2 SQIVND come from the germline V gene (reference sequence). Trimming took off 7 bases at V and 7 bases at J, with 14 bases between the two ends. This chain's CDR3 is CASTNYFSQPQHF. The CDR3 nucleotides read TGTGCCAGTACTAATTACTTCTCCCAGCCCCAGCATTTT. Filled out from reference TRBV19 and TRBJ1-5, the complete variable domain reads DGGITQSPKYLFRKEGQNVTLSCEQNLNHDAMYWYRQDPGQGLRLIYYSQIVNDFQKGDIAEGYSVSREKKESFPLTVTSAQKNPTAFYLCASTNYFSQPQHFGDGTRLSIL.